This section outlines one TCR beta chain sequence together with its context. Its antigen specificity is not known. No much larger clonotype is one base removed from it; base qualities were not supplied. The data were obtained in a study of T cell responses to AZD1222 COVID-19 vaccine (dated by TCRdb to 2020 to 2023). In the study overall: A total of roughly 240 trial participants underwent TCR sequencing, of whom 207 received two doses of AZD1222 and approximately 25 received two doses of the MenACWY control vaccine. Trial participants were enrolled by age into subgroups of 18-55, 56-69 and 70-plus years, and around 150, 28 and 57 TCR-sequenced participants, respectively, were included in these subgroups.

Read against the paper, the sample's time point label means: about 28 days (+/-7) after the second vaccine dose. Read against the paper, the sample's treatment or condition label means: meningococcal conjugate vaccine given as trial control. Samples from vaccinated people were obtained from the UK trials COV001 and COV002, which included a single-blind randomized controlled phase 2/3 trial of AZD1222 (ChAdOx1 nCoV-19) in healthy adults. Trial participant PBMC samples were collected at day 0 and day 28 after the second dose for TCRbeta chain sequencing. Findings and caveats that apply to the study as a whole: Vaccine-associated CD4 TCRs spanned the whole spike protein, with dominant responses in regions 160-218 and 743-854. Epitopes outside the regions mutated in the B.1.351 and B.1.1.7 variants were reportedly recognized by nearly half of the unique spike-specific TCRs. In the small 56-69-year group, the increase in depth fell short of significance, most likely because of low power. Because no samples from the day 14 peak response were available, repertoires could be characterized only after the peak T cell response. Participants were mostly white British, with more females than males. The authors suggested clonal diversity may have been underestimated. After two AZD1222 doses, both the breadth and the depth of spike-specific TCRs were significantly higher than at day 0 and than in MenACWY recipients. Conclusions about previously exposed vaccinees are limited because only six or seven AZD1222 recipients were SARS-CoV-2 seropositive at baseline.

The CDR3 regions of human TCRbeta chains were subjected to immunosequencing. The study's processing was this. TCRs in the repertoires were matched against a reference library of SARS-CoV-2-specific TCRs that had been generated with the MIRA antigen-specificity platform. Breadth meant the fraction of unique TCRs that were SARS-CoV-2-associated, whereas depth meant the fraction of total T cells that were SARS-CoV-2-associated. Each spike-specific TCR was assigned to its reactive spike region and to a CD4 or CD8 class using the MIRA data. Log10-transformed breadth and depth values were compared by one-way ANOVA with Sidak's multiple comparisons tests. The source is immuneACCESS, and TCRdb retained only in-frame sequences with V and J called. Part of the clones is not carried over; for the studies checked, unresolved V genes explain less than half of this, and the remainder is unexplained. That table supplies the V and J calls and clone size; D and trimming were determined from the DNA. The sample table records around 140,000 clones; less than 95% of these occur just once. Roughly 7.5% of the sample comes from the top ten.

CDR1 and CDR2 (LNHDA, SQIVND) derive from the germline V gene (reference sequence). The CDR3 spans 13 residues, from the cysteine through the phenylalanine. Only CDR3 DNA remains: 39 bases, in frame from the first base. Trimming at the junction amounts to 1 base on V and 7 bases on J, and the germline ends lie 8 bases apart. This chain joins TRBV19 to TRBJ1-5; no D gene is confidently identified. This specimen was peripheral blood, taken 28 days after the second dose of the MenACWY control vaccine. The source is an adult who received the MenACWY meningococcal vaccine as a control. CDR3 protein: CASSIAGKQPQHF. The DNA sequence is TGTGCCAGTAGTATAGCCGGGAAACAGCCCCAGCATTTT. Beyond the CDR3, the reference TRBV19 and TRBJ1-5 genes provide the residues; the full variable domain reads: DGGITQSPKYLFRKEGQNVTLSCEQNLNHDAMYWYRQDPGQGLRLIYYSQIVNDFQKGDIAEGYSVSREKKESFPLTVTSAQKNPTAFYLCASSIAGKQPQHFGDGTRLSIL.